The 25 T cell receptor beta chains reported below all come from one sample, sequenced in a study of T-cell memory formation after mild COVID-19. MiXCR, applied by TCRdb to the 5' RACE reads, yields one record per CDR3 protein. This table holds about 58,000 distinct CDR3 sequences, 28% found once. Sequenced input: PBMCs or a T cell subset sorted from them (not recorded which). These receptors originate from a man between 18 and 29 years old who had mild COVID-19 (a few samples of this study predate the infection). Cell type and time point are not known.

The table lists this clonotype with a few counts. V and J are TRBV20-1 and TRBJ2-7, with 12 bases that match TRBD2. Per germline, CDR1 DFQATT and CDR2 SNEGSKA (reference sequence). The CDR3 has 15 amino acids. The trim removed 2 bases at V and 3 bases at J, leaving 5 bases unmatched. The CDR3 spells CSARRLAGGHYEQYV. The CDR3 nucleotides are TGCAGTGCTAGACGTCTAGCGGGGGGGCACTACGAGCAGTACGTC.

The chain recombines TRBV29-1 with TRBJ2-5; 14 bases line up with TRBD2. V lost 3 bases to trimming and J lost 1 base; unmatched junction nucleotides: 1. This CDR3 comprises 15 residues. Germline loops: CDR1 SQVTM, CDR2 ANQGSEA. The CDR3 loop reads CSVDGTSGGQETQYF. As DNA, the CDR3 is TGCAGCGTTGATGGGACTAGCGGGGGCCAAGAGACCCAGTACTTC.

The genes are TRBV4-3 and TRBJ1-2; a possible D gene is TRBD1 (5 bases). The CDR3 contains 13 residues. Germline lookup yields CDR1 LGHNA and CDR2 YSLEER. The germline V and J ends were trimmed by 4 bases and 2 bases, with 8 bases remaining between them. CDR3 amino acids: CASSPWGNYGYTF. Written as DNA, the CDR3 is TGCGCCAGCAGCCCCTGGGGGAACTATGGCTACACCTTC.

The rearrangement links TRBV5-1 to TRBJ2-3, with D perhaps TRBD1 (5 bases). Germline values: CDR1 SGHRS, CDR2 YFSETQ. The CDR3 runs to 15 residues. V lost 5 bases and J 1 base, leaving 14 bases between the germline ends. CDR3 sequence: CASRPPGRGTDTQYF. The CDR3, as DNA: TGCGCCAGCAGACCCCCGGGCAGGGGCACAGATACGCAGTATTTT.

This chain joins TRBV12-3 or TRBV12-4 and TRBJ2-5; 9 bases map to TRBD1. V lost 5 bases and J lost 5; bases outside the gene matches: 3. The CDR3 runs 13 residues. The CDR3 loop reads CASSTGGWETQYF. The CDR3 bases are TGTGCCAGCAGTACAGGGGGCTGGGAGACCCAGTACTTC.

This rearrangement joins TRBV15 to TRBJ2-7; 9 nucleotides align to TRBD1. The CDR3 length is 13 residues. Unmatched junction bases numbered 4, after V lost 6 bases and J lost 4 bases. CDR1 is LNHNV, CDR2 YYDKDF, per germline (reference sequence). The CDR3 coding sequence is TGTGCCACCAGAAACAGGGGGCGGTACGAGCAGTACGTC. It is translated as CATRNRGRYEQYV.

This sequence joins TRBV24-1 and TRBJ2-7; no clear D gene. Germline V gene sequence: CDR1 KGHDR, CDR2 SFDVKD. The CDR3 loop spans 11 amino acids. Between the trimmed V and J ends, which lost 4 bases and 2 bases, there was a span of 2 bases. CDR3 coding DNA: TGTGCCACCAGTGACACCTACGAGCAGTACTTC. Encoded protein: CATSDTYEQYF.

This clonotype qualifies as medium-sized. This chain uses TRBV27 with TRBJ2-1, with TRBD1 matching over 7 bases. V shed 0 bases, J shed 10 bases, and the junction held 9 bases outside the gene matches. The CDR3 length is 15 residues. From germline, CDR1 is MNHEY and CDR2 SMNVEV (reference sequence). The CDR3 sequence is CASSLSGTERQEQFF. The CDR3 DNA sequence: TGTGCCAGCAGTTTATCAGGGACAGAACGACAGGAGCAGTTCTTC.

J is TRBJ2-2 and V is TRBV29-1, with 11 nucleotides matching TRBD1. The CDR3 has 15 amino acids. With 6 bases clipped from V and 5 bases from J, the junction kept 8 bases outside the gene matches. CDR1 is SQVTM, CDR2 ANQGSEA, per germline. CDR3 region: CSVIMDRGLTGELFF. The CDR3 DNA sequence: TGCAGCGTGATAATGGACAGGGGGCTTACCGGGGAGCTGTTTTTT.

The gene calls are TRBV10-1 and TRBJ2-7, with unresolved D. The germline CDR1 and CDR2 sequences are WNHNN and SYGVQD (reference sequence). V lost 3 bases, J lost 2 bases, and 11 bases lay in between. The CDR3 has 14 residues. CDR3 region: CASSESGLPYEQYF. CDR3 nucleotide sequence: TGCGCCAGCAGTGAATCCGGGCTTCCCTACGAGCAGTACTTC.

The chain employs TRBV7-9 and TRBJ2-3; 7 bases match TRBD2. CDR1 and CDR2 from the germline V gene are SEHNR and FQNEAQ (reference sequence). The ends lost 4 bases at V and 6 bases at J; junction bases unmatched: 13. The CDR3 spans 16 residues. The CDR3 reads CASSSPAGSLRDTQYF. The CDR3 DNA reads as TGTGCCAGCAGCTCGCCAGCGGGGTCCCTCCGGGATACGCAGTATTTT.

The rearrangement uses TRBV4-3 and TRBJ1-2; possible D gene TRBD1, 6 bases. Germline V gene sequence: CDR1 LGHNA, CDR2 YSLEER. This CDR3 comprises 15 residues. Between the trimmed V and J ends, which lost 0 bases and 7 bases, there was a span of 15 bases. The CDR3 here is CASSQDSGGAAGYTF. CDR3 bases: TGCGCCAGCAGCCAAGATTCCGGGGGGGCGGCTGGCTACACCTTC.

This clonotype appeared a single time. As DNA, the CDR3 is TGTGCCAGCAGAGGAACTAGCGGCCGCTCCTACAATGAGCAGTTCTTC. It translates to CASRGTSGRSYNEQFF. This rearrangement joins TRBV2 to TRBJ2-1, with TRBD2 matching 8 bases. Germline CDR1 is SNHLY and CDR2 is FYNNEI. This CDR3 contains 16 residues. Trimming at V came to 6 bases and at J to 0 bases, leaving 7 bases not matched to a gene.

This clonotype was observed a single time. This rearrangement joins TRBV4-3 to TRBJ2-7, with D perhaps matching TRBD2 (5 bases). The CDR3 has 15 amino acids. Trimming cost V 3 bases and J 0 bases, with 12 bases left between them. Germline values: CDR1 LGHNA, CDR2 YSLEER. CDR3 sequence: CASSQLATSSYEQYF. The DNA for the CDR3 is TGCGCCAGCAGCCAGCTAGCTACGAGCTCCTACGAGCAGTACTTC.

The CDR3 DNA is TGCAGCGTTATTTGGGAGAATCAGCCCCAGCATTTT. It translates to CSVIWENQPQHF. J is TRBJ1-5 and V is TRBV29-1; D gene unclear. The CDR3 is 12 residues long. Trimming removed 5 bases at V and 4 bases at J, with 9 bases between. Germline CDR1 and CDR2: SQVTM and ANQGSEA.

V and J are TRBV9 and TRBJ1-2, with D uncertain. Trimming removed 4 bases from V and 2 bases from J, with 18 bases in between. CDR1 is SGDLS and CDR2 is YYNGEE in the germline V gene. The CDR3 runs 16 residues. The CDR3 is CASSPRLEGQNYGYTF. For the CDR3, the DNA is TGTGCCAGCAGCCCCCGCCTGGAAGGGCAAAACTATGGCTACACCTTC.

This clonotype was counted a few times. The chain is built from TRBV25-1 and TRBJ2-7; 7 bases agree with TRBD1. Germline V gene data show CDR1 as MGHDK and CDR2 as SYGVNS. CDR3 length: 13 residues. V lost 7 bases to trimming and J lost 3 bases; unmatched junction nucleotides: 6. This CDR3 is CASKQGTSYEQYF. In DNA form, the CDR3 reads TGTGCCAGCAAACAGGGGACCAGCTACGAGCAGTACTTC.

V usage is TRBV20-1 and J usage is TRBJ2-5, with 7 bases aligning to TRBD1. The germline V gene has CDR1 DFQATT and CDR2 SNEGSKA (reference sequence). V lost 5 bases and J lost 5; bases outside the gene matches: 11. The CDR3 totals 14 residues. The CDR3 loop is CSADREQSLETQYF. The CDR3 coding sequence is TGCAGTGCTGACAGGGAGCAGAGTTTGGAGACCCAGTACTTC.

This chain joins TRBV5-1 and TRBJ2-7, with no clear D. The CDR3 contains 14 residues. V was clipped by 0 bases and J by 3 bases, with 10 bases between them. Germline CDR1 and CDR2: SGHRS and YFSETQ. Here the CDR3 DNA reads TGCGCCAGCAGCTTGGGGGGATATCTCTACGAGCAGTACTTC. It encodes CASSLGGYLYEQYF.

The chain carries TRBV19 and TRBJ2-1, with D uncertain. The V end was cut by 3 bases, the J end by 3 bases, with 9 bases between. CDR1 is LNHDA and CDR2 is SQIVND in the germline V gene (reference sequence). The CDR3 covers 14 residues. The CDR3 DNA reads TGTGCCAGTAGTATGACACATATCTACAATGAGCAGTTCTTC. Translating gives CASSMTHIYNEQFF.

Only a few counts were recorded for this clonotype. The chain is built from TRBV27 and TRBJ1-2; the match to TRBD1 covers 7 bases. The CDR3 loop spans 12 amino acids. V was clipped by 5 bases and J by 8 bases; unmatched bases: 5. Germline loops: CDR1 MNHEY, CDR2 SMNVEV (reference sequence). The CDR3 region is CASSATGKGYTF. The CDR3 DNA follows: TGTGCCAGCAGTGCGACAGGGAAAGGCTACACCTTC.

The chain uses TRBV5-1 and TRBJ1-1; tentative D call: TRBD1 (6 bases). Germline V lookup: CDR1 SGHRS, CDR2 YFSETQ. This CDR3 has 17 amino acids. V was clipped by 1 base and J by 1 base, with 17 bases between them. Here the CDR3 reads CASSLNLRDKRNTEAFF. The DNA for the CDR3 is TGCGCCAGCAGCTTGAACCTTCGGGACAAGAGGAACACTGAAGCTTTCTTT.

This clonotype was seen a handful of times. The chain recombines TRBV12-3 or TRBV12-4 with TRBJ2-7, with TRBD1 identical over 12 bases. This CDR3 region has 20 residues. The V gene end was trimmed by 5 bases and the J gene end by 3 bases; junction bases not matched to a gene: 20. The CDR3 sequence: CASSPTPGTGGKLEGYEQYF. In nucleotides, the CDR3 is TGTGCCAGCAGTCCGACACCCGGGACAGGGGGCAAATTAGAGGGCTACGAGCAGTACTTC.

J is TRBJ2-3 and V is TRBV9, with D possibly matching TRBD2 (6 bases). CDR3 size: 16 residues. Looked up from germline, CDR1 is SGDLS and CDR2 is YYNGEE. V was clipped by 0 bases and J by 0 bases, with 11 bases between them. The CDR3 region is CASSVGRESSTDTQYF. The DNA of the CDR3 is TGTGCCAGCAGCGTAGGTCGGGAGTCTAGCACAGATACGCAGTATTTT. Full variable domain (remainder filled in from reference TRBV9 and TRBJ2-3): DSGVTQTPKHLITATGQRVTLRCSPRSGDLSVYWYQQSLDQGLQFLIQYYNGEERAKGNILERFSAQQFPDLHSELNLSSLELGDSALYFCASSVGRESSTDTQYFGPGTRLTVL.

This clonotype was detected a few times. The chain combines TRBV6-5 with TRBJ2-2, with 7 bases identical to TRBD2. The V gene end was trimmed by 6 bases and the J gene end by 8 bases; junction bases not matched to a gene: 9. CDR3 length: 14 residues. Germline lookup yields CDR1 MNHEY and CDR2 SVGAGI. In nucleotides, the CDR3 is TGTGCCAGCAGGTCAGCGGGGAGACCGGGGGAGCTGTTTTTT. Protein sequence: CASRSAGRPGELFF.